Listed below are T cell receptor beta chains from one sample, sequenced in a study of identical twins. TCRdb processed the 5' RACE reads anew with MiXCR; each CDR3 protein has one entry. The repertoire consists of more than 350,000 distinct CDR3 sequences, with roughly 9% occurring once and the leading ten covering roughly 8.9%. Sequencing used naive T cells sorted from blood. The receptors originated from a woman in her forties or fifties in good health. Both conserved end residues are part of each CDR3. The D gene is left open where the match is weak. Only part of the rows carry a size: once, few, many, or a class if the clone is expanded.

TRBV6-6,many,TRBJ2-2,NA,TGTGCCAGCAGCAGGGTATACACCGGGGAGCTGTTTTTT,CASSRVYTGELFF
TRBV24-1,NA,TRBJ2-1,NA,TGTGCCACCAGTGACCCAGGGTCCAATGAGCAGTTCTTC,CATSDPGSNEQFF
TRBV6-5,NA,TRBJ1-3,NA,TGTGCCAGCAGGGAGGGGGCTGGAAACACCATATATTTT,CASREGAGNTIYF
TRBV6-2/TRBV6-3,NA,TRBJ2-3,NA,TGTGCCAGCAGATACGACGCGGGGACCTACACAGATACGCAGTATTTT,CASRYDAGTYTDTQYF
TRBV11-2,few,TRBJ2-7,NA,TGTGCCAGCAGCTTAGACCGAGAGCAGTACTTC,CASSLDREQYF
TRBV7-3,few,TRBJ2-3,NA,TGTGCCAGCAGCTTATGGGGGGGCCCACAAGATACGCAGTATTTT,CASSLWGGPQDTQYF
TRBV24-1,many,TRBJ2-1,NA,TGTGCCACCAGAGGCGATACGATAAATGAGCAGTTCTTC,CATRGDTINEQFF
TRBV12-3/TRBV12-4,few,TRBJ1-1,NA,TGTGCCAGCAACGCTCAACAGGGAGCTGAAGCTTTCTTT,CASNAQQGAEAFF
TRBV7-2,many,TRBJ2-2,TRBD2,TGTGCCAGCAGCCTCACTAGCGGGAGCACCGGGGAGCTGTTTTTT,CASSLTSGSTGELFF
TRBV10-3,NA,TRBJ2-5,NA,TGTGCCATCAGGGGGTGGCGGGAGACCCAGTACTTC,CAIRGWRETQYF
TRBV5-1,few,TRBJ2-1,TRBD2,TGCGCCAGCAGCTTGGGGGGACTAGCAAATGAGCAGTTCTTC,CASSLGGLANEQFF
TRBV15,many,TRBJ1-5,NA,TGTGCCACCAGCAGAGATTTAGGTATTAGTGGCAATCAGCCCCAGCATTTT,CATSRDLGISGNQPQHF
TRBV4-1,many,TRBJ2-3,TRBD2,TGCGCCAGCAGCTCCCCGACTAGCGGGAGTCCAGATACGCAGTATTTT,CASSSPTSGSPDTQYF
TRBV15,few,TRBJ2-1,TRBD1,TGTGCCACCAGGGACAGGGCCGACAATGAGCAGTTCTTC,CATRDRADNEQFF
TRBV5-1,NA,TRBJ2-7,NA,TGCGCCAGCAGCTTGGGCACAGGCAGCTACAAGCAGTACTTC,CASSLGTGSYKQYF
TRBV12-3/TRBV12-4,NA,TRBJ1-1,NA,TGTGCCAGCAGTTTTTCGCCTGAAGCTTTCTTT,CASSFSPEAFF
TRBV24-1,few,TRBJ1-4,TRBD1,TGTGCCAGACCTCATCCCGGGACAGGGTCGGAAAAACTGTTTTTT,CARPHPGTGSEKLFF
TRBV20-1,many,TRBJ1-4,NA,TGCAGTGCTAGAGTTACGGGAAGAGCAACTAATGAAAAACTGTTTTTT,CSARVTGRATNEKLFF
TRBV10-3,many,TRBJ2-1,TRBD2,TGTGCCATCAGTGAGAGGCTAGCGGGAGATCATGAGCAGTTCTTC,CAISERLAGDHEQFF
TRBV24-1,many,TRBJ2-6,NA,TGTGCCACCAGTGATCCAGGGGTAAATGGGGCCAACGTCCTGACTTTC,CATSDPGVNGANVLTF
TRBV30,NA,TRBJ1-3,NA,TGTGCCTGGAAGAAATCTGGAAACACCATATATTTT,CAWKKSGNTIYF
TRBV12-3/TRBV12-4,few,TRBJ1-5,TRBD1,TGTGCCAGCAGTTCCCCCGTCGGGACAGGGATCAATCAGCCCCAGCATTTT,CASSSPVGTGINQPQHF
TRBV27,NA,TRBJ2-7,NA,TGTGCCAGCAGTTTAATTGTGGGGAGCTCGGGCTACGAGCAGTACTTC,CASSLIVGSSGYEQYF
TRBV19,few,TRBJ2-2,NA,TGTGCCAGTAGTTCGAGGGTGGCCGGGGAGCTGTTTTTT,CASSSRVAGELFF
TRBV7-8,NA,TRBJ2-1,TRBD2,TGTGCCAGCAGCATAGCGACCATAGCGGGAGAAGGGGATGAGCAGTTCTTC,CASSIATIAGEGDEQFF
TRBV2,many,TRBJ1-5,TRBD1,TGTGCCAGCAGTGGCGGACAGGGGAATCAGCCCCAGCATTTT,CASSGGQGNQPQHF
TRBV7-9,NA,TRBJ2-7,TRBD2,TGTGCCAGCAGCTTTAAGGGCCGAACTAGCGTCTACGAGCAGTACTTC,CASSFKGRTSVYEQYF
TRBV2,NA,TRBJ2-5,NA,TGTGCCAGCAGTGGGGGGTGGGTTCGAGAGACCCAGTACTTC,CASSGGWVRETQYF
TRBV2,many,TRBJ2-7,NA,TGTGCCAGCAGGGGTCAGGGGCACGAGCAGTACTTC,CASRGQGHEQYF
TRBV27,NA,TRBJ1-2,NA,TGTGCCAGCAGTTTTGGCACGTCCGGTGGCTACACCTTC,CASSFGTSGGYTF
TRBV11-2,NA,TRBJ1-6,NA,TGTGCCAGCAGCCCCGGACGGGAAAATTCACCCCTCCACTTT,CASSPGRENSPLHF
TRBV12-3/TRBV12-4,few,TRBJ2-7,NA,TGTGCCAGCAGTTGGCAACTACAGATCGAGCAGTACTTC,CASSWQLQIEQYF
TRBV11-3,few,TRBJ2-3,NA,TGTGCCAGCAGCTCCTACCGGGACTCAAGCACAGATACGCAGTATTTT,CASSSYRDSSTDTQYF
TRBV4-2,NA,TRBJ1-1,NA,TGTGCCAGCAGCCAAGATCGACGGAGCGAAGCTTTCTTT,CASSQDRRSEAFF
TRBV10-3,many,TRBJ2-1,TRBD2,TGTGCCATCCAGGATAGCGGGAGGATCTCCTACAATGAGCAGTTCTTC,CAIQDSGRISYNEQFF
TRBV18,few,TRBJ1-1,TRBD1,TGTGCCAGCTCACCACGACCTAAGACAGGGGGCACTGAAGCTTTCTTT,CASSPRPKTGGTEAFF
TRBV12-3/TRBV12-4,many,TRBJ2-3,NA,TGTGCCATCATCCCTCCGACAGGCGGATCCGAAGAGCTGGCAGATACGCAGTATTTT,CAIIPPTGGSEELADTQYF
TRBV20-1,few,TRBJ2-3,NA,TGCAGTGCTAGTGGGGGGTACACAGATACGCAGTATTTT,CSASGGYTDTQYF
TRBV5-6,few,TRBJ2-1,NA,TGTGCCAGCAGCTTTGCGACAGGCGAGCAGTTCTTC,CASSFATGEQFF
TRBV5-1,many,TRBJ1-1,TRBD1,TGCGCCAGCAGCTGGGGGACAGGGCGAACTGAAGCTTTCTTT,CASSWGTGRTEAFF
TRBV5-1,many,TRBJ2-7,TRBD2,TGCGCCAGCAGCCCTTCTAGCGGGGCCTACGAGCAGTACTTC,CASSPSSGAYEQYF
TRBV27,NA,TRBJ1-1,NA,TGTGCCAGCAGCTTGGCCAATCGGGGTGAGGCTTTCTTT,CASSLANRGEAFF
TRBV14,NA,TRBJ2-1,TRBD2,TGTGCCAGCAGCCGGTGGGAAGCGGGAGGCACCTACAATGAGCAGTTCTTC,CASSRWEAGGTYNEQFF
TRBV29-1,many,TRBJ2-5,NA,TGCAGCGTTCGCTGGAGTGAGACCCAGTACTTC,CSVRWSETQYF
TRBV7-9,many,TRBJ1-1,NA,TGTGCCAGCAGCCCAGGGGACCTGAACACTGAAGCTTTCTTT,CASSPGDLNTEAFF
TRBV7-9,few,TRBJ2-5,NA,TGTGCCAGCAGCCGGACAGCCCAAGAGACCCAGTACTTC,CASSRTAQETQYF
TRBV3-1,few,TRBJ2-5,NA,TGTGCCAGCAGCCAAGTCGGACAAGGACGAGAGACCCAGTACTTC,CASSQVGQGRETQYF
TRBV5-6,few,TRBJ2-1,TRBD2,TGTGCCAGCAGCTTATACCCGGGAGGGCCTGATGAGCAGTTCTTC,CASSLYPGGPDEQFF
TRBV4-1,few,TRBJ2-3,NA,TGCGCCAGCAGCCAGAACAGGGGCACAGATACGCAGTATTTT,CASSQNRGTDTQYF
TRBV28,NA,TRBJ2-1,NA,TGTGCCAGCAGTCGACCGAAAAAACGGGAGTTCTTC,CASSRPKKREFF
TRBV5-1,NA,TRBJ2-3,NA,TGCGCCAGCGGCTACCTTTCGGGCGGCGCAGATACGCAGTATTTT,CASGYLSGGADTQYF